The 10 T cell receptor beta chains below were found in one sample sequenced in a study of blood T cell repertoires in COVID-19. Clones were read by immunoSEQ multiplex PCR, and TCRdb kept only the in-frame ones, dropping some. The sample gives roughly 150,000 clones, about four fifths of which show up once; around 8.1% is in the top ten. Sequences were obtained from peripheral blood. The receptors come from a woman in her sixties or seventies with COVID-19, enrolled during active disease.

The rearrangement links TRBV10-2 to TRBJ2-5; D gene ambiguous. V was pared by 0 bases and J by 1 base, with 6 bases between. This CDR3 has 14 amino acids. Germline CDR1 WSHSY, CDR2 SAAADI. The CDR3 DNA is TGCGCCAGCAGTGAGTCGCAGTTCCAAGAGACCCAGTACTTC. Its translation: CASSESQFQETQYF.

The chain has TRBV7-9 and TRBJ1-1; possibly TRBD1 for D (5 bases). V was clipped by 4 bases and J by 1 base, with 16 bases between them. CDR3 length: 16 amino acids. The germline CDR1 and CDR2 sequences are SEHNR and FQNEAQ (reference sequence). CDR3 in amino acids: CASSSYRGGGNTEAFF. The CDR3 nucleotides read TGTGCCAGCAGCTCATATAGGGGCGGGGGGAACACTGAAGCTTTCTTT.

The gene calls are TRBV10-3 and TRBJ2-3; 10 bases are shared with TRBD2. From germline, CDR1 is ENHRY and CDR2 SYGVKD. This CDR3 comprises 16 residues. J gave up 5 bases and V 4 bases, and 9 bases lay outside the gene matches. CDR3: CAISVGSGGYKDTQYF. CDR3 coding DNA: TGTGCCATCAGTGTCGGTAGCGGGGGGTATAAAGATACGCAGTATTTT.

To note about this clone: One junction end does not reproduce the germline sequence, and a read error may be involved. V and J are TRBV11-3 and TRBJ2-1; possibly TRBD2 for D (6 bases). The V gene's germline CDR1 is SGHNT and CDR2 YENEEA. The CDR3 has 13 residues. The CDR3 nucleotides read TGTGCCAGCAGCTTAGAGGGCGGGAATGAACAGTTCTTC. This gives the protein CASSLEGGNEQFF.

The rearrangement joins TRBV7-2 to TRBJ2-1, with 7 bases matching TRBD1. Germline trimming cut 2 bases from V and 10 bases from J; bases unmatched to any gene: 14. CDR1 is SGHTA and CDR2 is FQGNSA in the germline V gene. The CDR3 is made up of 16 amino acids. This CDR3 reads CASSLFRRGRQEEQFF. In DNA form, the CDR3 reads TGTGCCAGCAGCTTATTTAGAAGGGGGCGCCAGGAGGAGCAGTTCTTC. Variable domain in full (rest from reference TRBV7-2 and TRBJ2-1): GAGVSQSPSNKVTEKGKDVELRCDPISGHTALYWYRQSLGQGLEFLIYFQGNSAPDKSGLPSDRFSAERTGGSVSTLTIQRTQQEDSAVYLCASSLFRRGRQEEQFFGPGTRLTVL.

The CDR3 sequence: CASSADRVSYNSPLHF. The CDR3 region has the DNA TGTGCCAGCAGCGCGGACAGGGTCTCCTATAATTCACCCCTCCACTTT. The rearrangement joins TRBV5-4 to TRBJ1-6; 8 bases align to TRBD1. CDR1 and CDR2 from the germline V gene are SGHNT and YYREEE (reference sequence). This CDR3 spans 16 amino acids. The V gene end was trimmed by 4 bases and the J gene end by 0 bases; junction bases not matched to a gene: 3.

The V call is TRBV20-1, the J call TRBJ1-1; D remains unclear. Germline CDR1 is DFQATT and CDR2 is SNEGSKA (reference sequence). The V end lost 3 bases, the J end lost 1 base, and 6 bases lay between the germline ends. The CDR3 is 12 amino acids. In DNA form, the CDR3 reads TGCAGTGCTAGTGCAGGGAACACTGAAGCTTTCTTT. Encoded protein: CSASAGNTEAFF.

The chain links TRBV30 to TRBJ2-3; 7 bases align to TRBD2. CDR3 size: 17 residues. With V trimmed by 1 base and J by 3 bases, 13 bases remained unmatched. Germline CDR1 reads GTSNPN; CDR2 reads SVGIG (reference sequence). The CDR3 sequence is CAWSGSGRAVLTDTQYF. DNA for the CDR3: TGTGCCTGGAGTGGTAGTGGGAGGGCCGTTTTAACAGATACGCAGTATTTT.

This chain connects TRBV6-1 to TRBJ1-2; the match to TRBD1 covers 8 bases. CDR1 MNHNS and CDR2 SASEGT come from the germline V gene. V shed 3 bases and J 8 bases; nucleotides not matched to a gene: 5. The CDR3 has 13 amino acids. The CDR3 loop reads CASSDRTGRGYTF. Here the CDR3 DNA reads TGTGCCAGCAGTGATAGGACAGGGAGGGGCTACACCTTC.

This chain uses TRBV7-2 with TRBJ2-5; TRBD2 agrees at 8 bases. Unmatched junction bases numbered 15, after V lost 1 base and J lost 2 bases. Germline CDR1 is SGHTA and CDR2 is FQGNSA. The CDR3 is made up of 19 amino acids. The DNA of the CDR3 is TGTGCCAGCAGCTTAGATAGCCATCTTCCTAGCGGGCAGCAAGAGACCCAGTACTTC. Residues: CASSLDSHLPSGQQETQYF. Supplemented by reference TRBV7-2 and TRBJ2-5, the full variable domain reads GAGVSQSPSNKVTEKGKDVELRCDPISGHTALYWYRQSLGQGLEFLIYFQGNSAPDKSGLPSDRFSAERTGGSVSTLTIQRTQQEDSAVYLCASSLDSHLPSGQQETQYFGPGTRLLVL.